Listed here are 14 T cell receptor beta chains from one sample, sequenced in a study of tumor-infiltrating lymphocytes in primary liver carcinoma. Total RNA and DNA came together from approximately 20-30 mg of bulk tissue without cell sorting. Total RNA amounting to 500 ng was the source from which TCR beta cDNA was made with a constant-region primer. Investigators got TCR beta libraries out of three nested multiplex PCR rounds, done with slightly modified ARM-PCR. With TRBV1-TRBV30 forward primers and a C-beta reverse primer, the first two PCR rounds were run for roughly 10 cycles each. TCRdb fed the multiplex PCR reads into MiXCR, producing one record per CDR3 protein. The sample carries some 50,000 distinct CDR3 sequences, less than 75% recorded once. Material for sequencing was liver tumor tissue from sampling region 5. The subset denotes: tumor region T5, tumor centre. These receptors all stem from a man aged 35-49 years with primary liver carcinoma and hepatitis B virus infection.

With regard to this clonotype: The conserved final phenylalanine or tryptophan is absent from the CDR3, which likely points to a read error. V gene TRBV28 combines with J gene TRBJ1-1; D is unresolved. This CDR3 contains 16 residues. V was trimmed by 3 bases and J by 0 bases, leaving 14 bases between them. Per the germline V gene, CDR1 is MDHEN and CDR2 is SYDVKM. This CDR3 is CASSLWFRGMNTEAFL. CDR3 nucleotide sequence: TGTGCCAGCAGTTTGTGGTTCCGAGGGATGAACACTGAAGCTTTCTTA.

This clonotype was observed once. This likely comes from a read error, as the CDR3 has no conserved phenylalanine or tryptophan at its end. The J gene is TRBJ2-7, the V gene TRBV6-5; possible D gene TRBD2, 6 bases. Germline V CDR1 and CDR2: MNHEY, SVGAGI. This CDR3 contains 16 residues. The CDR3 loop reads CANSPWTGDRPYEQYL. For the CDR3, the DNA is TGTGCCAACAGTCCATGGACGGGGGACCGCCCCTACGAGCAGTACTTA.

Notes on this clonotype: One junction end does not reproduce the germline sequence, and a read error may be involved. CDR3 in amino acids: CASSSRDRESQETLYF. The CDR3 DNA follows: TGCGCCAGCAGTTCCCGGGACAGGGAATCCCAAGAGACCTTGTACTTC. The V and J genes are TRBV12-3 or TRBV12-4 and TRBJ2-5; 9 bases are shared with TRBD1. The CDR3 runs 16 residues.

J is TRBJ2-2 and V is TRBV19; D perhaps matches TRBD1 (5 bases). V was clipped by 3 bases and J by 0 bases, with 8 bases between them. Germline lookup yields CDR1 LNHDA and CDR2 SQIVND (reference sequence). CDR3 length: 15 residues. The CDR3 is CASSIQGSNTGELFF. CDR3 bases: TGTGCCAGTAGTATCCAGGGTTCGAACACCGGGGAGCTGTTTTTT.

In its sample, this clonotype was seen many times. The CDR3 sequence: CASSLLQGDQPQHF. The DNA of the CDR3 is TGTGCCAGCAGTCTTCTCCAGGGGGATCAGCCCCAGCATTTT. V usage is TRBV5-5 and J usage is TRBJ1-5, with 7 bases aligning to TRBD1. With 5 bases clipped from V and 5 bases from J, the junction kept 7 bases outside the gene matches. Germline CDR1 reads SGHKS; CDR2 reads YYEKEE (reference sequence). The CDR3 extends over 14 amino acids.

Remarks on this clonotype: No conserved phenylalanine or tryptophan is present at the end of the CDR3, so a read error is the likely explanation. The chain employs TRBV11-2 and TRBJ2-1; the D call may be TRBD1 or TRBD2 (5 bases each). Germline CDR1 is SGHAT and CDR2 is FQNNGV. CDR3 length: 15 residues. In DNA form, the CDR3 reads TGTGCAAGCGTACTAGGGGACCTCCGGGGTCATGAGCAGTTCTTA. It codes for CASVLGDLRGHEQFL.

This clonotype was observed at least ten times. This rearrangement joins TRBV7-8 to TRBJ1-2, with 7 bases that match TRBD1. V gave up 4 bases and J gave up 4 bases; unmatched junction bases: 12. The CDR3 has 16 amino acids. The germline V gene encodes CDR1 SGHVS and CDR2 FQNEAQ. Written as DNA, the CDR3 is TGTGCCAGCAGCTCATCAACGCTCCGGGACAGCTATGGCTACACCTTC. Translated: CASSSSTLRDSYGYTF.

This clonotype appeared a single time. This chain links TRBV6-1 with TRBJ2-7; TRBD2 aligns across 12 bases. There are 16 residues in the CDR3. The junction had 8 bases not matched to a gene; V was cut back by 6 bases and J by 2 bases. Germline loops: CDR1 MNHNS, CDR2 SASEGT. The CDR3 sequence: CASRREGLAGTYEQYF. CDR3 nucleotide sequence: TGTGCCAGCAGACGAGAAGGACTAGCGGGGACCTACGAGCAGTACTTC.

This clonotype occurred many times. This chain connects TRBV6-1 to TRBJ2-2; a weak D match, TRBD1 (5 bases). The CDR3 runs to 13 residues. The germline gives CDR1 MNHNS, CDR2 SASEGT. The V and J ends lost 2 bases and 4 bases respectively, with 5 bases between them. This chain's CDR3 is CASSEQGTGELFF. CDR3 in DNA: TGTGCCAGCAGTGAACAGGGCACCGGGGAGCTGTTTTTT.

On this clonotype: This may be a read error: a much more frequent sequence differs by one nucleotide. The V gene is TRBV7-9, the J gene TRBJ2-7; D is possibly TRBD2 (7 bases). Germline CDR1 and CDR2: SEHNR and FQNEAQ (reference sequence). The CDR3 is 14 residues long. The CDR3 loop is CPSSGDTGKDEQYF. The CDR3, as DNA: TGTCCCAGCAGCGGGGACACCGGTAAAGACGAGCAGTACTTC.

To note about this clonotype: Germline is not matched at one junction end, which may reflect a read error. The chain joins TRBV5-1 to TRBJ2-3; 10 bases agree with TRBD2. CDR1 and CDR2 from the germline V gene are SGHRS and YFSETQ. The CDR3 is 15 residues long. CDR3 loop: CGSSLASGSTNTQYF. In DNA, the CDR3 is TGCGGCAGCAGCTTGGCTAGCGGGAGCACAAATACGCAGTATTTT.

The chain combines TRBV14 with TRBJ2-1; D ambiguous. The CDR3 loop spans 12 amino acids. V shed 6 bases and J shed 9 bases, with 12 bases lying between them. CDR1 is SGHDN and CDR2 is FVKESK in the germline V gene. The CDR3 sequence is CASRQSGLEQFF. CDR3 sequence (DNA): TGTGCCAGCAGGCAATCGGGCCTTGAGCAGTTCTTC.

As for this clonotype: The final CDR3 position lacks the conserved phenylalanine or tryptophan, pointing to a likely read error. V is TRBV28 and J is TRBJ2-5; 12 bases map to TRBD2. CDR3 length: 16 amino acids. CDR1 and CDR2 from the germline V gene are MDHEN and SYDVKM. The CDR3 DNA reads as TGTGCCTGCAGTACTCGACTAGCGGGGGACCAAGAGACCCAGTACTAC. Its protein product is CACSTRLAGDQETQYY.

Comments on this clonotype: One junction end does not reproduce the germline sequence, and a read error may be involved. The V and J genes are TRBV11-2 and TRBJ2-7; D call uncertain. The length of the CDR3 is 15 residues. Germline V gene lookup returns CDR1 SGHAT and CDR2 FQNNGV. The CDR3 region has the DNA TGTGCCAGCAGCCTATCTGTGGGTATATTCTACGAGAAGTACTTC. This gives the protein CASSLSVGIFYEKYF.